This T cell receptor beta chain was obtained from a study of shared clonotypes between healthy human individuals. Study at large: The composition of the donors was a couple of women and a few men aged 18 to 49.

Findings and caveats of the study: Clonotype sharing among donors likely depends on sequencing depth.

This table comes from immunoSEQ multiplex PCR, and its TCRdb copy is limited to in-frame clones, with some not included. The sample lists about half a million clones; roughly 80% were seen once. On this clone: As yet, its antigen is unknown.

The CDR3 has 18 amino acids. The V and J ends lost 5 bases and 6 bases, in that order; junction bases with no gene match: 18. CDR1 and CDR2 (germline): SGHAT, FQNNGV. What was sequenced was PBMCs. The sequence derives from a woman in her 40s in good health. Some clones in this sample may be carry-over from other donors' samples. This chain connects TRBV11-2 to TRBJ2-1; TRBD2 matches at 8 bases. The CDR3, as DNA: TGTGCCAGCAGCCGGGGGCTAGCGGGCCCCCCTCGGGGCAATGAGCAGTTCTTC. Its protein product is CASSRGLAGPPRGNEQFF.